The rows below give T cell receptor beta chains drawn from one sample of a study of T cells in Graves' hyperthyroidism and ophthalmopathy. Via MiXCR, TCRdb re-called the multiplex PCR reads, giving one row per CDR3 protein. The table shows 550,000 to 850,000 distinct CDR3 sequences, with around 20% occurring only once. Sequences were obtained from blood. Receptor source: a woman in her 50s with Graves' hyperthyroidism that later progressed to Graves' ophthalmopathy. Each CDR3 is given with its conserved first and last residue. D genes are given only for firm matches. Size tells how often a clone was seen (once, few, many) or the class of an expanded clone, and some rows leave it out.

-	-	TRBV2	TRBJ1-5	TGTGGCAGCAAGGAGGGAATAAGCCCAAATCAGCCCCAGCATTTT	CGSKEGISPNQPQHF
few	-	TRBV12-3/TRBV12-4	TRBJ2-6	TGTGCCAGCAGTTGGGCCAACGTCCTGACTTTC	CASSWANVLTF
-	-	TRBV5-4	TRBJ2-5	TGTGCCAGCAGCAGATCGAGCGAGATCCAGTACTTC	CASSRSSEIQYF
-	TRBD2	TRBV10-3	TRBJ2-3	TGTGCCCTCGGGACTAGCGGGGACCCGTCGCAGCAGTATTTT	CALGTSGDPSQQYF
many	-	TRBV3-1	TRBJ1-2	TGTGCCAGCAGCCAAGGGGAGGGACGGGGCTACACCTTC	CASSQGEGRGYTF
few	-	TRBV29-1	TRBJ2-7	TGCAGCGTCAAAGGGGCCCCTAGCTACGAGCAGTACTTC	CSVKGAPSYEQYF
-	TRBD1	TRBV14	TRBJ1-2	TGTGCCAGCAGCTTAGACCGGGACAGCCGCGGCTACACCTTC	CASSLDRDSRGYTF
-	-	TRBV27	TRBJ2-5	TGTGCCAGCAGTTTATATCAGGGGCAAGAGACCCAGTACTTC	CASSLYQGQETQYF
-	TRBD1	TRBV7-3	TRBJ2-1	TGTGCCAGCAGCCCCGGGGACAGGGGGGTTTCCTACAATGAGCAGTTCTTC	CASSPGDRGVSYNEQFF
many	-	TRBV7-2	TRBJ2-2	TGTGCCAGCAGCTTATACCGGAACACCGGGGAGCTGTTTTTT	CASSLYRNTGELFF
few	-	TRBV9	TRBJ2-7	-	CASSVASGSYELYF
many	TRBD2	TRBV20-1	TRBJ2-7	TGCAGTGCTAGAGGAAGCGGGGGGGCCTCGTACGAGCAGTACTTC	CSARGSGGASYEQYF
many	-	TRBV3-1	TRBJ1-5	TGTGCCAGCAGCCAAGACGGCCAGGACAATCAGCCCCAGCATTTT	CASSQDGQDNQPQHF
many	TRBD1	TRBV12-3/TRBV12-4	TRBJ1-1	TGTGCCAGCAGGACCGGACAGGGGGCGCATGTTGAAGCTTTCTTT	CASRTGQGAHVEAFF
few	TRBD1	TRBV7-9	TRBJ2-1	TGTGCCAGCAGCTTAGCTGACAGGGGAATTGAGCAGTTCTTC	CASSLADRGIEQFF
-	-	TRBV6-1	TRBJ2-7	TGTGCCAGCGCCGCCTACGCCGGGTCTTCCTACGAGCAGTACTTC	CASAAYAGSSYEQYF
many	-	TRBV20-1	TRBJ1-6	TGCAGTGCTAGAGCGGACACAGCTCTGGCTTCACCCCTCCACTTT	CSARADTALASPLHF
many	TRBD2	TRBV11-2	TRBJ2-2	TGTGCCAGCCGTACAGCGGGGGGAGGAACCGGGGAGCTGTTTTTT	CASRTAGGGTGELFF
-	-	TRBV9	TRBJ2-5	TGTGCCAGCAGCGTAGTTCAGGGGCAAGGAGAGACCCAGTACTTC	CASSVVQGQGETQYF
many	-	TRBV5-1	TRBJ1-1	TGCGCCAGCAGCTTGGGGGTCGGGGTCAACACTGAAGCTTTCTTT	CASSLGVGVNTEAFF
-	TRBD2	TRBV7-9	TRBJ2-5	TGTGCCAGCAGCTTAGCTCACATCGGGGGGGCTCGTGAGACCCAGTACTTC	CASSLAHIGGARETQYF
-	-	TRBV6-4	TRBJ1-1	TGTGCCAGCAGTGACTCGACAGTTATCATGAACACTGAAGCTTTCTTT	CASSDSTVIMNTEAFF
-	-	TRBV19	TRBJ2-5	TGTGCCAGTAGTACCTGGGGACACTTCCAAGAGACCCAGTACTTC	CASSTWGHFQETQYF
many	TRBD1	TRBV29-1	TRBJ2-7	TGCAGCGTTGTCCTCCCGGGACAGGGAACCTACGAGCAGTACTTC	CSVVLPGQGTYEQYF
many	TRBD1	TRBV5-1	TRBJ2-1	TGCGCCAGCAGCGACCCAGGGGGCGAGCAGTTCTTC	CASSDPGGEQFF
-	TRBD1	TRBV7-9	TRBJ1-1	TGTGCCAGCAGCCGGGGGGGACAGGTTCGGGGGACTGAAGCTTTCTTT	CASSRGGQVRGTEAFF
many	-	TRBV5-5	TRBJ2-7	TGTGCCAGCAGCTTTCAACACAGCGAGGGGCAGTACTTC	CASSFQHSEGQYF
many	-	TRBV12-3/TRBV12-4	TRBJ1-1	TGTGCCAGCAGTATCTCGGACAGAGAGAACACTGAAGCTTTCTTT	CASSISDRENTEAFF
few	-	TRBV5-5	TRBJ1-5	TGTGCCAGCAGCTTGGGGGTTTACAATCAGCCCCAGCATTTT	CASSLGVYNQPQHF
few	-	TRBV6-1	TRBJ1-1	TGTGCCAGCAGTGAAGTGGAGGGGCGGACTGAAGCTTTCTTT	CASSEVEGRTEAFF
-	-	TRBV12-5	TRBJ2-2	TGTGCTAGTGGTTTTTTCGAGTCGTCGAACACCGGGGAGCTGTTTTTT	CASGFFESSNTGELFF
once	-	TRBV7-2	TRBJ2-1	TGTGCCAGCAGCTCGGACAGCAGTTATTCCTACAATGAGCAGTTCTTC	CASSSDSSYSYNEQFF
few	-	TRBV20-1	TRBJ1-4	TGCAGTGCTACCGAACAGGGTTGGGTAAGAGAAAAACTGTTTTTT	CSATEQGWVREKLFF
-	-	TRBV12-3/TRBV12-4	TRBJ2-3	TGTGCCAGCAGTCTCCCTCGGGGTGAGGGGGGAGATACGCAGTATTTT	CASSLPRGEGGDTQYF
-	-	TRBV24-1	TRBJ2-7	TGTGCCACCAGTGATTTGCCCGGGTCGCTGGCCGGGGCCTACGAGCAGTACTTC	CATSDLPGSLAGAYEQYF
few	-	TRBV5-1	TRBJ2-5	TGCGCCAGCAGCTTCCGACGAGTCCAAGAGACCCAGTACTTC	CASSFRRVQETQYF
-	TRBD2	TRBV15	TRBJ2-1	TGTGCCACCAACAGAGGGGGCGGGGGGGCAGGTAATGAGCAGTTCTTC	CATNRGGGGAGNEQFF
-	-	TRBV20-1	TRBJ1-2	TGCAGTGCTAGAGAATCTGGGCGTGACACCTTC	CSARESGRDTF
many	-	TRBV6-1	TRBJ1-5	TGTGCCAGCAGTGCCTGGGGGGACAATCAGCCCCAGCATTTT	CASSAWGDNQPQHF
-	TRBD2	TRBV7-2	TRBJ2-5	TGTGCCAGCAGCTTGGGCGGGGGGGAGGTAGAGACCCAGTACTTC	CASSLGGGEVETQYF
few	TRBD1	TRBV6-4	TRBJ1-5	TGTGCCAGCACCCTGGGGGACAGTAGTAATCAGCCCCAGCATTTT	CASTLGDSSNQPQHF
-	-	TRBV5-8	TRBJ1-2	TGTGCCAGCAGCTTGCAGGAGTTGTCTTATGGCTACACCTTC	CASSLQELSYGYTF
-	TRBD1	TRBV30	TRBJ2-1	TGTGCCTGGAGTCGCGGGACAGGGCTAACTTACAATGAGCAGTTCTTC	CAWSRGTGLTYNEQFF
few	-	TRBV18	TRBJ1-4	TGTGCCAGCTCACCACGGACCGAGGGTAATGAAAAACTGTTTTTT	CASSPRTEGNEKLFF
-	-	TRBV10-2	TRBJ2-5	TGCGCCAGCGGTGCTCCTGGGGTACGCGAGACCCAGTACTTC	CASGAPGVRETQYF
few	TRBD1	TRBV5-1	TRBJ1-2	TGCGCCAGCGCACCAAGCGGACAGGGGGACTATGGCTACACCTTC	CASAPSGQGDYGYTF
-	-	TRBV7-8	TRBJ2-1	TGTGCCAGCAGCTACGGAGATCCTTACAATGAGCAGTTCTTC	CASSYGDPYNEQFF
many	-	TRBV5-1	TRBJ2-7	TGCGCCAGCAGCTTGGAAGGGCCGCGAGAGCAGTACTTC	CASSLEGPREQYF
many	-	TRBV11-2	TRBJ2-7	TGTGCCAGCAGCTTAGCCTCTGGGTTTTCCTACGAGCAGTACTTC	CASSLASGFSYEQYF
-	TRBD1	TRBV30	TRBJ2-7	TGTGCCTGGACAGCAGGGGGCTACGAGCAGTACTTC	CAWTAGGYEQYF